This T cell receptor (beta chain) was identified in a study of response to subunit inactivated influenza vaccine. Study-wide points: New T cells are recruited in small numbers by each seasonal influenza vaccination, according to the authors' suggestion.

TCRdb re-derived calls from the RT-PCR reads in MiXCR, one entry per CDR3 protein. In the table there are roughly 500,000 distinct CDR3 sequences, approximately 24% of which are singletons. A note on this clonotype: The target antigen is unknown.

The germline V gene encodes CDR1 SGHRS and CDR2 YFSETQ. The CDR3 extends over 16 amino acids. V shed 2 bases and J 0 bases; nucleotides not matched to a gene: 5. The sample was also linked to a second study, of T cells expressing NK-cell markers. From that study: TCR beta libraries carry UMIs added by 5'RACE template switching. Seven of the eight sequenced donors were classified as HCMV-seropositive, and one was classified as seronegative. Several of the experiments relied on an anti-gamma-delta TCR antibody so that only alpha-beta TCR T cells were sorted.

The rearrangement joins TRBV5-1 to TRBJ2-1, with 7 bases aligning to TRBD1. This sample comprised CD4+ T cells sorted from PBMCs, obtained 12 days after vaccination. This clonotype was sampled from a middle-aged man who received an inactivated influenza vaccine. DNA of the CDR3: TGCGCCAGCAGCTTAAGGGGGCTAAGCTCCTACAATGAGCAGTTCTTC. It is translated as CASSLRGLSSYNEQFF. The full variable domain, rest sourced from reference TRBV5-1 and TRBJ2-1, is KAGVTQTPRYLIKTRGQQVTLSCSPISGHRSVSWYQQTPGQGLQFLFEYFSETQRNKGNFPGRFSGRQFSNSRSEMNVSTLELGDSALYLCASSLRGLSSYNEQFFGPGTRLTVL.